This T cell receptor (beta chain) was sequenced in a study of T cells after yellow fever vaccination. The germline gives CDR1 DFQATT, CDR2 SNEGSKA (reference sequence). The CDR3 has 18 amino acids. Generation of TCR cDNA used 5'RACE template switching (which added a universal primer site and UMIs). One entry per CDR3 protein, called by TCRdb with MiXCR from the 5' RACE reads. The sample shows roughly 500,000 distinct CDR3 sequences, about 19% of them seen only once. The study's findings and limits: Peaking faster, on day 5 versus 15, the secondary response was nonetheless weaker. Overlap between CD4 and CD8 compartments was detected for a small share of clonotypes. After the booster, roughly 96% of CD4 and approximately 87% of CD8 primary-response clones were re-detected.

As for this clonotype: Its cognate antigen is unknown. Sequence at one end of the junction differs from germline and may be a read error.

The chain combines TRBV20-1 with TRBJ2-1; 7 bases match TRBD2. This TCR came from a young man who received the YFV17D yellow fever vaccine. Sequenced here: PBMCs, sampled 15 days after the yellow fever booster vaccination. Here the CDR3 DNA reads TGCAGTGCTAGAGCCTTGGGATCCGCGGGAGTCTCCCACAATGAGCAGTTCTTC. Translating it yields CSARALGSAGVSHNEQFF.